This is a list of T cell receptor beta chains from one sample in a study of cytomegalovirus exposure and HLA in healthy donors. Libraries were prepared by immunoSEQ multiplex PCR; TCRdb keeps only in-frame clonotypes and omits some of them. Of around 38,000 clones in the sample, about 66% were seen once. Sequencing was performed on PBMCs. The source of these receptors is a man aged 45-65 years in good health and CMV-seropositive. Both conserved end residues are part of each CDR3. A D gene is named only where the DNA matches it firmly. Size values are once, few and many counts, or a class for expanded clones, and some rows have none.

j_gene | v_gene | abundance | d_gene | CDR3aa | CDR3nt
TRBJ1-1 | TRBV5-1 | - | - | CASSTGTVNTEAFF | TGCGCCAGCAGCACAGGGACGGTGAACACTGAAGCTTTCTTT
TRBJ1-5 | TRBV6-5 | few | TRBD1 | CASTGQGESQPQHF | TGTGCCAGCACCGGACAGGGTGAAAGTCAGCCCCAGCATTTT
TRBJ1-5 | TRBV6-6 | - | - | CASSWGPVPNQPQHF | TGTGCCAGCAGTTGGGGCCCGGTCCCCAATCAGCCCCAGCATTTT
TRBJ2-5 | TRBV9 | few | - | CASSPRGEGGETQYF | TGTGCCAGCAGCCCTAGGGGGGAGGGGGGAGAGACCCAGTACTTC
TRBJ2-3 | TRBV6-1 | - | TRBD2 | CASSELAGASDTQYF | TGTGCCAGCAGTGAACTAGCGGGGGCCTCAGATACGCAGTATTTT
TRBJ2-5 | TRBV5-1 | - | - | CASQQGGGETQYF | TGCGCCAGCCAGCAAGGGGGGGGAGAGACCCAGTACTTC
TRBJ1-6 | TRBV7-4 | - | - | CASSLDGDCSSYNSPLHF | TGTGCCAGCAGCTTAGATGGGGACTGTAGCTCCTATAATTCACCCCTCCACTTT
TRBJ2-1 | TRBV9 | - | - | CASSVGGLSYNEQFF | TGTGCCAGCAGCGTCGGGGGGCTATCCTACAATGAGCAGTTCTTC
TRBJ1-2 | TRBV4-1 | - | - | CASSQEQGIYGYTF | TGCGCCAGCAGCCAGGAACAGGGAATCTATGGCTACACCTTC
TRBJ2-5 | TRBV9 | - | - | CASSGGGLQETQYF | TGTGCCAGCAGCGGCGGTGGCCTACAAGAGACCCAGTACTTC
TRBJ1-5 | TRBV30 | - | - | CAWSVHLPGTGQHQPQHF | TGTGCCTGGAGTGTACATTTGCCCGGTACAGGCCAACATCAGCCCCAGCATTTT
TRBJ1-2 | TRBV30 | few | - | CAWTPGLPNYGYTF | TGTGCCTGGACCCCAGGGTTGCCTAACTATGGCTACACCTTC
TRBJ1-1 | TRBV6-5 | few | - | CATSTQTNTEAFF | TGTGCCACCAGCACCCAGACAAACACTGAAGCTTTCTTT
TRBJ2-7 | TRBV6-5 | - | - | CASSPDRSSYEQYF | TGTGCCAGCAGTCCCGACAGGAGCTCCTACGAGCAGTACTTC
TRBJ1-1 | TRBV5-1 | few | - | CASSPPLRTAAFF | TGCGCCAGCAGCCCTCCTTTGAGGACTGCCGCTTTCTTT
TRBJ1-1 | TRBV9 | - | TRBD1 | CASSGGGTANTEAFF | TGTGCCAGCAGCGGAGGGGGGACAGCAAACACTGAAGCTTTCTTT
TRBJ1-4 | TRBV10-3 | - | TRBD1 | CAARGDREGEKLFF | TGTGCCGCACGAGGGGACAGGGAGGGGGAAAAACTGTTTTTT
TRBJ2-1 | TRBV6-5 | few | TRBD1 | CASSYSGTGVWEQFF | TGTGCCAGCAGTTACTCTGGGACAGGGGTCTGGGAGCAGTTCTTC
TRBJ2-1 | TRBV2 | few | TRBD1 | CASSATDRARNEQFF | TGTGCCAGCAGCGCCACAGACAGGGCCCGGAATGAGCAGTTCTTC
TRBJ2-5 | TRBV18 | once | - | CASSPGQQETQYF | TGTGCCAGCTCACCGGGGCAGCAAGAGACCCAGTACTTC
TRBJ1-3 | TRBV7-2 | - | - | CASSLVGAGNTIYF | TGTGCCAGCAGCTTAGTAGGGGCTGGAAACACCATATATTTT
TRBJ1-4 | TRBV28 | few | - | CASSLRGIAEKLFF | TGTGCCAGCAGTTTAAGGGGTATAGCTGAAAAACTGTTTTTT
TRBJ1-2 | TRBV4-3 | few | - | CASSQHLGGAAGSGYTF | TGCGCCAGCAGCCAACATCTGGGGGGGGCTGCGGGAAGTGGCTACACCTTC
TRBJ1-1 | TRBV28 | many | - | CASIGQWNTEAFF | TGTGCCAGTATTGGGCAGTGGAACACTGAAGCTTTCTTT
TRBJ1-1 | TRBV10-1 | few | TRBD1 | CASTRQTGMRRCAEAFF | TGCGCCAGCACCCGACAGACAGGGATGCGTCGATGCGCTGAAGCTTTCTTT
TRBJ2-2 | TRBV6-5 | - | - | CASGQQASGELFF | TGTGCCAGCGGCCAACAGGCTTCCGGGGAGCTGTTTTTT
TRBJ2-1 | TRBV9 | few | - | CASSVAGDPYNEQFF | TGTGCCAGCAGCGTAGCGGGGGATCCCTACAATGAGCAGTTCTTC
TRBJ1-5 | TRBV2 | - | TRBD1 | CASSVGTGGQPQHF | TGTGCCAGCAGTGTTGGGACAGGGGGCCAGCCCCAGCATTTT
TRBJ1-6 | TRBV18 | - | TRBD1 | CASSPGQGDSPLHF | TGTGCCAGCTCACCAGGACAGGGGGATTCACCCCTCCACTTT
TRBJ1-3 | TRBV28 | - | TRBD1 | CASSFTGQVVSGNTIYF | TGTGCCAGCAGTTTCACCGGACAGGTAGTGTCTGGAAACACCATATATTTT
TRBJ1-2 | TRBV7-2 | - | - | CASSLAEYYGYTF | TGTGCCAGCAGCCTGGCGGAATACTATGGCTACACCTTC
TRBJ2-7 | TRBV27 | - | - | CASSPQVALGQYF | TGTGCCAGCAGTCCACAGGTTGCTCTGGGGCAGTACTTC
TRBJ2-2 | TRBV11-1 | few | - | CASSFTPGDGELFF | TGTGCCAGCAGCTTCACCCCAGGGGACGGGGAGCTGTTTTTT
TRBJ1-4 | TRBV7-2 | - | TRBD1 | CASSFTTGEKLFF | TGTGCCAGCAGCTTCACGACAGGGGAAAAACTGTTTTTT
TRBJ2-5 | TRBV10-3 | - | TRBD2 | CAISEHGSGREETQYF | TGTGCCATCAGTGAGCATGGTAGCGGGAGGGAAGAGACCCAGTACTTC
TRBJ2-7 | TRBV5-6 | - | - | CASSLVITEQYF | TGTGCCAGCAGCCTAGTTATCACAGAGCAGTACTTC
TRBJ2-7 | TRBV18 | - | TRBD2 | CASSPPAGEPHEQYF | TGTGCCAGCTCACCACCAGCGGGGGAACCTCACGAGCAGTACTTC
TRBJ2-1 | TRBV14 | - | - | CASSQDLRRGNNEQFF | TGTGCCAGCAGCCAAGATTTGCGACGGGGGAACAATGAGCAGTTCTTC
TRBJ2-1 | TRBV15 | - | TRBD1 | CATSRWAGGDEQFF | TGTGCCACCAGCAGATGGGCAGGGGGCGATGAGCAGTTCTTC
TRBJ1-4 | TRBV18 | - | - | CASSRRAGNEKLFF | TGTGCCAGCTCACGAAGGGCGGGGAATGAAAAACTGTTTTTT
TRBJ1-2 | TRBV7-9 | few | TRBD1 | CASSLRDRANGYTF | TGTGCCAGCAGCTTGCGGGACAGGGCGAATGGCTACACCTTC
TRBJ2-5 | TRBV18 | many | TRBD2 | CASSPFERGVLSETQYF | TGTGCCAGCTCACCATTCGAGCGGGGGGTTCTATCGGAGACCCAGTACTTC
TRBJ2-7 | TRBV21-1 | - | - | CASSKVLRTGDPYEQYF | TGTGCCAGCAGCAAAGTGCTCCGGACAGGGGATCCCTACGAGCAGTACTTC
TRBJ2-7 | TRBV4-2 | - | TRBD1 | CASSPGQVGEQYF | TGTGCCAGCAGCCCGGGACAGGTGGGGGAGCAGTACTTC
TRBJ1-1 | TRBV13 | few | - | CASSMGGGANTEAFF | TGTGCCAGCAGCATGGGGGGGGGTGCGAACACTGAAGCTTTCTTT
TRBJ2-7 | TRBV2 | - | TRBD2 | CASSEPAGSYEQYF | TGTGCCAGCAGTGAGCCAGCGGGGTCCTACGAGCAGTACTTC
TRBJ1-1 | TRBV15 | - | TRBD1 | CATSLDRGSTEAFF | TGTGCCACCAGTTTGGACAGGGGATCCACTGAAGCTTTCTTT
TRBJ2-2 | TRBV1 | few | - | CTSSQPQGGTGELFF | TGCACCAGCAGCCAACCACAGGGCGGGACCGGGGAGCTGTTTTTT
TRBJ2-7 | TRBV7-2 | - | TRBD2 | CASSSQAGLTYEQYF | TGTGCCAGCAGCTCACAAGCGGGGTTAACCTACGAGCAGTACTTC
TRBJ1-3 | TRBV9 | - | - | CASSQRGNGNTIYF | TGTGCCAGCAGCCAACGGGGGAATGGAAACACCATATATTTT
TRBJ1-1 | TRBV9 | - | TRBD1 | CASTPATGTNTEAFF | TGTGCCAGCACCCCCGCGACAGGGACGAACACTGAAGCTTTCTTT
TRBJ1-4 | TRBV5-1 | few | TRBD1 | CASSLEGANEKLFF | TGCGCCAGCAGCTTGGAGGGGGCGAATGAAAAACTGTTTTTT
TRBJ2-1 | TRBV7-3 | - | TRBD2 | CASSPSGGFNEQFF | TGTGCCAGCAGCCCTAGCGGGGGATTCAATGAGCAGTTCTTC
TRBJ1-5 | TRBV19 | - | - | CASNPGPGNQPQHF | TGTGCCAGTAACCCCGGGCCGGGGAATCAGCCCCAGCATTTT
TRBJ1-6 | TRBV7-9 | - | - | CASSLSGPGGLAPLHF | TGTGCCAGCAGCTTATCAGGTCCCGGGGGGTTGGCACCCCTCCACTTT
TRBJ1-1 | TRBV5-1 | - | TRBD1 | CASSPTGGATEAFF | TGCGCCAGCAGCCCCACAGGGGGCGCGACTGAAGCTTTCTTT
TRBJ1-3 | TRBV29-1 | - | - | CSVVQGSGDTIYF | TGCAGCGTTGTACAGGGCTCTGGAGACACCATATATTTT
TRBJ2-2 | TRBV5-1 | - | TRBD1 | CASSWTGEGAGELFF | TGCGCCAGCAGCTGGACAGGGGAAGGGGCCGGGGAGCTGTTTTTT
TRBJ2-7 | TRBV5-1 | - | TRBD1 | CASSLDRGAYEQYF | TGCGCCAGCAGCTTGGACAGGGGAGCCTACGAGCAGTACTTC
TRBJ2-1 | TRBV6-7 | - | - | CASSSAVNEQFF | TGTGCCAGCAGTTCCGCGGTGAATGAGCAGTTCTTC